This T cell receptor (beta chain) appears in the sequencing data of a study of blood T cell repertoires in COVID-19. V lost 3 bases, J lost 6 bases, and 17 bases lay in between. The length of the CDR3 is 15 residues. Per germline, CDR1 LNHDA and CDR2 SQIVND (reference sequence). Clones were sequenced by immunoSEQ multiplex PCR, and TCRdb holds only the in-frame ones, with some missing. The sample includes some 240,000 clones, about 84% seen only once; the top ten take around 13%. Sequencing was carried out using peripheral blood. The chain couples TRBV19 to TRBJ1-1; D possibly corresponds to TRBD1 (5 bases). The receptor's source is a human donor in a cohort sampled during active COVID-19. For the CDR3, the DNA is TGTGCCAGTAGTATGGGTATCGGGGGATCGGCTGAAGCTTTCTTT. This encodes CASSMGIGGSAEAFF.